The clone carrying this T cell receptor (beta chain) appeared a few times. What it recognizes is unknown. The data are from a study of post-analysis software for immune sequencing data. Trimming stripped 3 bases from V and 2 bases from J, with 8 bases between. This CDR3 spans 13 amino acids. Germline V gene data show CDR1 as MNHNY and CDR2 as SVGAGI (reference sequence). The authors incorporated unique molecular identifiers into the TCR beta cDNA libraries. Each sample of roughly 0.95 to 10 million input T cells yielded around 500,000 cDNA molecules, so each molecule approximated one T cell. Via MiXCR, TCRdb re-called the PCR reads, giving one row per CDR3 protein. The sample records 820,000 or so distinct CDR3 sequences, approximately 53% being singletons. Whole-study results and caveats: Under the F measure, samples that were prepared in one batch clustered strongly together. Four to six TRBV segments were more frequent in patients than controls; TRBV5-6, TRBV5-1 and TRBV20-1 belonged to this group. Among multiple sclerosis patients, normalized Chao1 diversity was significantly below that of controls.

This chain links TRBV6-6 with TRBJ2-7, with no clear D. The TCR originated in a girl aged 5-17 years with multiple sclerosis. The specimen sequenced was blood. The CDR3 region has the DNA TGTGCCAGCAGTTATGGGAATACCTACGAGCAGTACTTC. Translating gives CASSYGNTYEQYF.